This is a list of T cell receptor beta chains from one sample in a study of T cell responses to AZD1222 COVID-19 vaccine. Assay used: immunoSEQ multiplex PCR; TCRdb lists only in-frame clones, some missing. The table records 90,000 to 130,000 clones, over 85% of them present only once. The sample here was peripheral blood, taken 28 days after the second AZD1222 dose. Receptors originate from an adult who received the AZD1222 COVID-19 vaccine. Both conserved end residues are part of each CDR3. The D gene is left open where the match is weak. A clone size is listed for some rows: how often the clone was seen (once, few, many), or a class if it is expanded.

TRBD1	TRBV5-1	NA	TRBJ2-2	CASSTEQGVFLSGELFF	TGCGCCAGCAGCACCGAACAGGGGGTATTTCTCAGCGGGGAGCTGTTTTTT
NA	TRBV9	NA	TRBJ1-2	CASSVDGSYGYTF	TGTGCCAGCAGCGTAGACGGAAGCTATGGCTACACCTTC
NA	TRBV3-1/TRBV3-2	NA	TRBJ2-1	CASSQEEWSPSNEQFF	TGTGCCAGCAGCCAAGAGGAATGGTCTCCCTCCAATGAGCAGTTCTTC
NA	TRBV5-6	NA	TRBJ1-2	CASSPRLPRDYGYTF	TGTGCCAGCAGCCCTCGACTGCCGCGGGACTATGGCTACACCTTC
NA	TRBV5-1	NA	TRBJ1-1	CASSPGGRAAEAFF	TGCGCCAGCAGCCCTGGAGGCAGGGCAGCTGAAGCTTTCTTT
NA	TRBV6-5	NA	TRBJ1-1	CASITSRGSEAFF	TGTGCCAGCATAACAAGTCGGGGATCTGAAGCTTTCTTT
TRBD1	TRBV29-1	NA	TRBJ1-1	CSVSGTGGTEAFF	TGCAGCGTCTCCGGGACAGGGGGCACTGAAGCTTTCTTT
NA	TRBV5-6	NA	TRBJ1-5	CASSLYGGRSQPQHF	TGTGCCAGCAGCTTGTATGGGGGCCGCTCCCAGCCCCAGCATTTT
NA	TRBV21-1	NA	TRBJ2-7	CASSSGQGSPSGAYEQYF	TGTGCCAGCAGCTCGGGACAGGGGTCCCCCAGTGGGGCCTACGAGCAGTACTTC
NA	TRBV25-1	NA	TRBJ1-3	CASSEVGGSGNTIYF	TGTGCCAGCAGTGAAGTCGGGGGCTCTGGAAACACCATATATTTT
TRBD1	TRBV7-9	NA	TRBJ2-3	CASSFWTGPSTDTQYF	TGTGCCAGCAGCTTCTGGACAGGGCCCTCCACTGATACGCAGTATTTT
NA	TRBV11-3	once	TRBJ2-2	CASSLDTSLGRELFF	TGTGCCAGCAGCTTAGACACTAGCCTTGGCCGTGAGCTGTTTTTT
TRBD2	TRBV5-1	once	TRBJ2-3	CASSSGTSGPRTQYF	TGCGCCAGCAGCTCCGGGACTAGCGGACCCCGGACGCAGTATTTT
NA	TRBV5-4	NA	TRBJ1-1	CASTPGGGNTEAFF	TGTGCCAGCACCCCCGGGGGAGGGAACACTGAAGCTTTCTTT
NA	TRBV6-5	NA	TRBJ1-1	CASSWGVLSRDTEAFF	TGTGCCAGCAGTTGGGGCGTTCTCTCGAGGGACACTGAAGCTTTCTTT
NA	TRBV14	NA	TRBJ2-4	CASSRGSAATIQYF	TGTGCCAGCAGTAGAGGATCAGCCGCCACAATTCAGTACTTC
TRBD2	TRBV9	NA	TRBJ2-3	CASSVVLAADTQYF	TGTGCCAGCAGCGTAGTTCTAGCGGCAGATACGCAGTATTTT
TRBD1	TRBV19	NA	TRBJ2-6	CASSDTYLKGTGAYSGANVLTF	TGTGCCAGTAGCGATACATATCTTAAGGGGACAGGGGCCTACTCTGGGGCCAACGTCCTGACTTTC
NA	TRBV2	NA	TRBJ1-4	CASGEQGSQEKLFF	TGTGCCAGCGGAGAACAGGGATCTCAGGAAAAACTGTTTTTT
TRBD1	TRBV27	NA	TRBJ1-2	CASSSPGQGHYGYTF	TGTGCCAGCAGTTCTCCGGGACAGGGGCACTATGGCTACACCTTC
NA	TRBV6-1	NA	TRBJ1-2	CASSDGTLNYGYTF	TGTGCCAGCAGTGACGGGACACTTAACTATGGCTACACCTTC
TRBD1	TRBV19	NA	TRBJ1-2	CASIKRQGLTSNYGYTF	TGTGCCAGTATCAAACGACAGGGGCTAACTTCTAACTATGGCTACACCTTC
NA	TRBV4-1	NA	TRBJ2-7	CASSFLDAYEQYF	TGCGCCAGCAGCTTCTTAGATGCCTACGAGCAGTACTTC
NA	TRBV27	NA	TRBJ1-3	CASSSRQPHKSGNTIYF	TGTGCCAGCAGTTCTCGGCAGCCCCATAAATCTGGAAACACCATATATTTT
TRBD1	TRBV7-2	NA	TRBJ1-2	CASSSDRGRIGYTF	TGTGCCAGCAGCAGTGACAGGGGGCGGATTGGCTACACCTTC
TRBD1	TRBV15	few	TRBJ1-1	CATSRYPGQGFTEAFF	TGTGCCACCAGCAGATACCCGGGACAGGGGTTCACTGAAGCTTTCTTT
NA	TRBV5-6	NA	TRBJ1-4	CASSLAGTDEKLFF	TGTGCCAGCAGCTTAGCAGGGACGGATGAAAAACTGTTTTTT
NA	TRBV5-4	NA	TRBJ1-2	CASSWTGGARENTF	TGTGCCAGCAGCTGGACGGGGGGGGCGCGGGAAAACACCTTC
TRBD1	TRBV5-1	NA	TRBJ1-6	CASSTGQGWYSPLHF	TGCGCCAGCAGCACGGGACAGGGGTGGTATTCACCCCTCCACTTT
NA	TRBV3-1/TRBV3-2	few	TRBJ1-1	CASSLNGGGNTEAFF	TGTGCCAGCAGCCTCAACGGGGGCGGGAACACTGAAGCTTTCTTT
TRBD2	TRBV19	NA	TRBJ2-2	CASNPRTSGRGTGELFF	TGTGCCAGTAATCCTCGGACTAGCGGGAGGGGCACCGGGGAGCTGTTTTTT
NA	TRBV19	NA	TRBJ1-4	CASSEGGVWKLFF	TGTGCCAGTTCGGAAGGTGGGGTCTGGAAACTGTTTTTT
NA	TRBV12-3/TRBV12-4	NA	TRBJ1-1	CASSRIVNTEAFF	TGTGCCAGCAGTCGAATCGTGAACACTGAAGCTTTCTTT
NA	TRBV11-1	NA	TRBJ2-7	CASSLATPGGREQYF	TGTGCCAGCAGCTTAGCGACTCCCGGGGGTCGCGAGCAGTACTTC
TRBD1	TRBV7-2	NA	TRBJ2-5	CASSPGQAVIQYF	TGTGCCAGCAGCCCCGGACAGGCGGTCATCCAGTACTTC
NA	TRBV4-2	NA	TRBJ1-5	CASSQGQQPQHF	TGTGCCAGCAGCCAAGGTCAACAGCCCCAGCATTTT
NA	TRBV19	NA	TRBJ2-1	CASSIYATASYNEQFF	TGTGCCAGTAGTATTTATGCGACGGCCTCCTACAATGAGCAGTTCTTC
NA	TRBV6-4	NA	TRBJ2-7	CASSADQFSYEQYF	TGTGCCAGCAGCGCGGATCAATTCTCCTACGAGCAGTACTTC
TRBD1	TRBV27	NA	TRBJ1-1	CASSGTDNTEAFF	TGTGCCAGCAGTGGGACAGATAACACTGAAGCTTTCTTT
NA	TRBV10-3	NA	TRBJ1-5	CAISEGQGRVNQPQHF	TGTGCCATCAGTGAGGGGCAAGGGAGGGTCAATCAGCCCCAGCATTTT
NA	TRBV7-9	NA	TRBJ1-3	CASRGETAYSGNTIYF	TGTGCCAGCAGGGGGGAGACAGCGTACTCTGGAAACACCATATATTTT
NA	TRBV5-8	NA	TRBJ1-1	CASSAGRANTEAFF	TGTGCCAGCAGCGCTGGACGGGCGAACACTGAAGCTTTCTTT
NA	TRBV7-9	NA	TRBJ2-7	CASSSVGEQYF	TGTGCCAGCAGCTCTGTGGGGGAGCAGTACTTC
NA	TRBV11-3	NA	TRBJ2-7	CASSRSRASYEQYF	TGTGCCAGCAGCCGCTCCAGGGCCTCCTACGAGCAGTACTTC
TRBD1	TRBV3-1/TRBV3-2	NA	TRBJ1-1	CASSRGQGVDEAFF	TGTGCCAGCAGCCGCGGACAGGGGGTGGATGAAGCTTTCTTT
TRBD1	TRBV18	NA	TRBJ2-7	CASSPLAGQGYEQYF	TGTGCCAGCTCACCTCTGGCGGGACAGGGCTACGAGCAGTACTTC
NA	TRBV27	NA	TRBJ1-5	CASSFQGLGSNQPQHF	TGTGCCAGCAGTTTTCAAGGTTTAGGAAGCAATCAGCCCCAGCATTTT
TRBD1	TRBV28	NA	TRBJ2-3	CASSPSGTGKDTQYF	TGTGCCAGCAGTCCCTCCGGGACAGGGAAAGATACGCAGTATTTT
NA	TRBV6-4	NA	TRBJ1-4	CAAGARVDEKLFF	TGTGCCGCTGGAGCCAGGGTAGATGAAAAACTGTTTTTT
NA	TRBV12-3/TRBV12-4	NA	TRBJ1-1	CASSLTRETEAFF	TGTGCCAGCAGTTTAACCAGAGAGACTGAAGCTTTCTTT
TRBD1	TRBV4-1	once	TRBJ1-5	CASSQEGTGGGQPQHF	TGCGCCAGCAGCCAAGAAGGGACAGGGGGGGGTCAGCCCCAGCATTTT
TRBD2	TRBV30	NA	TRBJ2-1	CAWSSGLATNEQFF	TGTGCCTGGAGTTCGGGACTAGCCACCAATGAGCAGTTCTTC
NA	TRBV7-8	NA	TRBJ1-4	CASSLALRTQQGGKLFF	TGTGCCAGCAGCTTAGCGCTGCGGACACAACAAGGAGGAAAACTGTTTTTT
NA	TRBV6-5	NA	TRBJ1-1	CASRTPGSHTEAFF	TGTGCCAGCAGGACTCCCGGGAGCCACACTGAAGCTTTCTTT
NA	TRBV6-5	NA	TRBJ1-1	CASSYSGGFTEAFF	TGTGCCAGCAGTTACTCCGGCGGGTTCACTGAAGCTTTCTTT
TRBD1	TRBV12-3/TRBV12-4	NA	TRBJ1-2	CASSLGQGYGYTF	TGTGCCAGCAGTTTAGGACAGGGGTATGGCTACACCTTC
NA	TRBV11-2	NA	TRBJ2-7	CASSFSGNTYEQYF	TGTGCCAGCAGCTTTTCCGGGAACACCTACGAGCAGTACTTC
TRBD1	TRBV19	NA	TRBJ1-5	CASSMRGPLSNQPQHF	TGTGCCAGTAGTATGAGGGGGCCTCTTAGCAATCAGCCCCAGCATTTT
TRBD1	TRBV5-1	once	TRBJ1-4	CASSGDRGNEKLFF	TGCGCCAGCAGCGGGGACAGGGGAAATGAAAAACTGTTTTTT